The rows below give T cell receptor beta chains drawn from one sample of a study of blood T cell repertoires in COVID-19. Sequencing was performed with immunoSEQ multiplex PCR; in TCRdb, only in-frame clones are kept and a portion is missing. The sample includes around 250,000 clones, 70% to 90% seen only once; the top ten take approximately 2%. Source material: PBMCs or T cells enriched from blood (not recorded which). The source is a woman aged 45-65 years who had recovered from COVID-19. CDR3s include the opening cysteine and the closing phenylalanine or tryptophan. Fields, in order: V gene, J gene, clone size, D gene, CDR3 DNA, CDR3 protein. A D gene is named only where the DNA matches it firmly. A clone size is listed for some rows: how often the clone was seen (once, few, many), or a class if it is expanded.

V: TRBV28
J: TRBJ2-1
size: NA
D: NA
DNA: TGTGCCAGCAGTTTTTGGGGCACTGAGCAGTTCTTC
CDR3: CASSFWGTEQFF

V: TRBV2
J: TRBJ1-1
size: NA
D: NA
DNA: TGTGCCAGCAGTTCCCAGGGGCACATGAACACTGAAGCTTTCTTT
CDR3: CASSSQGHMNTEAFF

V: TRBV5-1
J: TRBJ2-3
size: NA
D: NA
DNA: TGCGCCAGCAGCAGCGAGGCAGATACGCAGTATTTT
CDR3: CASSSEADTQYF

V: TRBV19
J: TRBJ2-3
size: NA
D: TRBD2
DNA: TGTGCCAGTAGTTCCGGGACTAGGGCAGATACGCAGTATTTT
CDR3: CASSSGTRADTQYF

V: TRBV27
J: TRBJ2-7
size: NA
D: TRBD1
DNA: TGTGCCAGCAGCCGGGACAGAGCCTACGAGCAGTACTTC
CDR3: CASSRDRAYEQYF

V: TRBV4-2
J: TRBJ1-5
size: NA
D: TRBD1
DNA: TGTGCCAGCAGCCAGGAACAGGGGATCGTCAATCAGCCCCAGCATTTT
CDR3: CASSQEQGIVNQPQHF

V: TRBV7-9
J: TRBJ2-5
size: NA
D: TRBD1
DNA: TGTGCCAGCAGCTACCGGGACAGGGGGCAGGGGGTACAAGAGACCCAGTACTTC
CDR3: CASSYRDRGQGVQETQYF

V: TRBV11-2
J: TRBJ1-5
size: NA
D: NA
DNA: TGTGCCAGCAGCTTAGATTGGGGGGGCAATCAGCCCCAGCATTTT
CDR3: CASSLDWGGNQPQHF

V: TRBV18
J: TRBJ2-1
size: NA
D: NA
DNA: TGTGCCAGCTCACCACTACAGGGTTTGGGGGCCGGAGAGCAGTTCTTC
CDR3: CASSPLQGLGAGEQFF

V: TRBV28
J: TRBJ1-4
size: once
D: NA
DNA: TGTGCCAGCAGTTATCTTGGAGTGGCGGGTGAAAAACTGTTTTTT
CDR3: CASSYLGVAGEKLFF

V: TRBV19
J: TRBJ2-5
size: NA
D: TRBD1
DNA: TGTGCCAGTAGTATGGGGGACAGTGGAGAGACCCAGTACTTC
CDR3: CASSMGDSGETQYF

V: TRBV5-1
J: TRBJ2-3
size: NA
D: TRBD2
DNA: TGCGCCAGCAACCAGCTAGGAGCGGGAGTCACAGATACGCAGTATTTT
CDR3: CASNQLGAGVTDTQYF

V: TRBV2
J: TRBJ2-7
size: NA
D: TRBD2
DNA: TGTGCCAGCAGTGAAATTGGCGGGAGTCCCTACGAGCAGTACTTC
CDR3: CASSEIGGSPYEQYF

V: TRBV13
J: TRBJ2-4
size: NA
D: NA
DNA: TGTGCCAGCAGCTTCGCAGCGGGAGCCAAAAACATTCAGTACTTC
CDR3: CASSFAAGAKNIQYF

V: TRBV7-2
J: TRBJ2-1
size: once
D: TRBD2
DNA: TGTGCCAGCAGCTTATTCGCTAGCGGGAGCTCCTACAATGAGCAGTTCTTC
CDR3: CASSLFASGSSYNEQFF

V: TRBV6-5
J: TRBJ1-2
size: NA
D: TRBD1
DNA: TGTGCCAACTCCGGGACAGGGGCCCCCTATGGCTACACCTTC
CDR3: CANSGTGAPYGYTF

V: TRBV13
J: TRBJ1-1
size: NA
D: NA
DNA: NA
CDR3: CASSVGGGALTFF

V: TRBV2
J: TRBJ1-6
size: NA
D: NA
DNA: TGTGCCAGCAGTCCCCGGACAGATAATTCACCCCTCCACTTT
CDR3: CASSPRTDNSPLHF

V: TRBV7-8
J: TRBJ1-3
size: NA
D: NA
DNA: TGTGCCAGCAGCCCGCGGCAGGGTCAAACCGTCCAATTT
CDR3: CASSPRQGQTVQF

V: TRBV18
J: TRBJ2-2
size: NA
D: NA
DNA: TGTGCCAGCTCACTTTTCACCCATGGACAGTCTCAAATTGCCGGGGAGCTGTTTTTT
CDR3: CASSLFTHGQSQIAGELFF

V: TRBV19
J: TRBJ1-2
size: NA
D: TRBD1
DNA: TGTGCCAGTAGTATCGGGACAGGGAGTGGCTACACCTTC
CDR3: CASSIGTGSGYTF

V: TRBV12-5
J: TRBJ1-1
size: few
D: TRBD1
DNA: TGTGCTAGTGCCCGAGGACAGGGGGAAGAAGCTTTCTTT
CDR3: CASARGQGEEAFF

V: TRBV18
J: TRBJ1-4
size: NA
D: NA
DNA: TGTGCCAGCTCATCGATGGCTTTTGGAGGAGCAACTAATGAAAAACTGTTTTTT
CDR3: CASSSMAFGGATNEKLFF

V: TRBV11-2
J: TRBJ2-2
size: NA
D: NA
DNA: TGTGCCAGCAGCTCCAGGACCACAGGGCCCGGGGAGCTGTTTTTT
CDR3: CASSSRTTGPGELFF

V: TRBV5-4
J: TRBJ2-1
size: NA
D: TRBD2
DNA: TGTGCCAGCAGCCCCGGGACTACCCAGTTCGGAAATGAGCAGTTCTTC
CDR3: CASSPGTTQFGNEQFF

V: TRBV6-5
J: TRBJ2-7
size: NA
D: NA
DNA: TGTGCCAGCGCTTACAGGGGGGGATACGAGCAGTACTTC
CDR3: CASAYRGGYEQYF

V: TRBV15
J: TRBJ2-5
size: NA
D: NA
DNA: TGTGCCACCAGCAGAGATCCCCAGGGGAGAGAGACCCAGTACTTC
CDR3: CATSRDPQGRETQYF

V: TRBV29-1
J: TRBJ2-3
size: NA
D: NA
DNA: TGCAGCGTCACACTAGCCCCAGTCACGCAGTATTTT
CDR3: CSVTLAPVTQYF

V: TRBV18
J: TRBJ2-1
size: NA
D: NA
DNA: TGTGCCAGCTCACCACAAACTTGGACAAATCAAGGGGTAGAGCAGTTCTTC
CDR3: CASSPQTWTNQGVEQFF